Sequencing of this TCR beta chain was carried out in a study of T cells after yellow fever vaccination. General study points: The study found a weaker secondary response that peaked faster, day 5 versus 15.

TCRdb re-derived calls from the 5' RACE reads in MiXCR, one entry per CDR3 protein. This table holds 150,000 to 200,000 distinct CDR3 sequences, around 9.3% found once. Comments on this clonotype: Its antigen remains unidentified.

The receptor was isolated from a man between 18 and 35 years old who received the YFV17D yellow fever vaccine. The sequencing used CD8+ T cells sorted from PBMCs, collected 45 days after the yellow fever booster vaccination.

CDR3 residues: CASSSPVSNQPQHF. The CDR3 bases are TGTGCCAGCAGCTCGCCGGTGAGCAATCAGCCCCAGCATTTT. V is TRBV7-9 and J is TRBJ1-5; D unresolved. The germline V and J ends were trimmed by 4 bases and 1 base, with 8 bases remaining between them. This CDR3 is built from 14 residues. Germline loops: CDR1 SEHNR, CDR2 FQNEAQ (reference sequence).